A single sample gave rise to the 30 T cell receptor beta chains below, sequenced in a study of T-cell memory formation after mild COVID-19. Each CDR3 protein gets one entry after TCRdb re-called the 5' RACE reads with MiXCR. The sample lists roughly 110,000 distinct CDR3 sequences; about an eighth were seen once. The material sequenced was PBMCs or a T cell subset sorted from them (not recorded which). These receptors all come from an adult woman who had mild COVID-19 (a few samples of this study predate the infection). Cell type and time point are not known.

This clonotype was counted between two and nine times. The chain is built from TRBV29-1 and TRBJ1-1; 7 positions agree with TRBD1. Trimming removed 6 bases from V and 8 bases from J; junction bases left unmatched: 9. The CDR3 sequence is 12 residues long. Germline CDR1 SQVTM, CDR2 ANQGSEA. The CDR3 DNA reads TGCAGCGTACTAGGGGGCGGCGTCGAAGCTTTCTTT. Translated: CSVLGGGVEAFF.

In this sample, this clonotype turned up once. J is TRBJ1-6 and V is TRBV20-1; TRBD1 might be the D (5 bases). CDR1 and CDR2 from the germline V gene are DFQATT and SNEGSKA (reference sequence). The CDR3 is 12 residues long. CDR3 sequence: CRLGGSGSPLHF. In DNA, the CDR3 is TGCAGACTGGGGGGGTCAGGTTCACCCCTCCACTTT.

CDR3 region: CAGRVMGNEQFF. The CDR3 bases are TGTGCCGGCAGGGTTATGGGAAATGAGCAGTTCTTC. The chain is built from TRBV30 and TRBJ2-1; D possibly corresponds to TRBD1 (5 bases). Between the trimmed V and J ends, which lost 8 bases and 7 bases, there was a span of 15 bases. The CDR3 is made up of 12 amino acids. CDR1 GTSNPN and CDR2 SVGIG come from the germline V gene (reference sequence).

This clonotype came up a few times. J is TRBJ1-5 and V is TRBV5-1; the D is unclear. The V gene's germline CDR1 is SGHRS and CDR2 YFSETQ. There are 15 residues in the CDR3. The germline V and J ends were trimmed by 0 bases and 3 bases, with 10 bases remaining between them. Here the CDR3 DNA reads TGCGCCAGCAGCTTGGAAGGGCAGATCAATCAGCCCCAGCATTTT. It is translated as CASSLEGQINQPQHF.

This clonotype was counted ten times or more. V gene TRBV20-1 combines with J gene TRBJ2-1, with 14 bases that match TRBD2. CDR3 length: 16 residues. V dropped 4 bases and J dropped 8; count of bases not matched to a gene: 10. The germline V gene encodes CDR1 DFQATT and CDR2 SNEGSKA (reference sequence). The CDR3 nucleotides read TGCAGTGCTAAGGGACTAGCGGGAGCGGGAACTGATGAGCAGTTCTTC. Translation gives CSAKGLAGAGTDEQFF.

A few counts support this clonotype. The V and J genes are TRBV7-9 and TRBJ1-1, with 7 bases fitting TRBD1. CDR1 is SEHNR and CDR2 is FQNEAQ in the germline V gene (reference sequence). This CDR3 comprises 16 residues. The V segment lost 5 bases and the J segment 0 bases; nucleotides outside the gene matches: 9. In DNA form, the CDR3 reads TGTGCCAGCAGCCCAAGAGGACAGGCTCTGAACACTGAAGCTTTCTTT. Translated, it gives CASSPRGQALNTEAFF.

The gene calls are TRBV24-1 and TRBJ2-1, with 8 bases lining up with TRBD2. Germline-derived CDR1 and CDR2 are KGHDR and SFDVKD. The CDR3 is 15 amino acids. Trimming at V came to 6 bases and at J to 0 bases, leaving 3 bases not matched to a gene. DNA of the CDR3: TGTGCCACCAGTACCCGGGAGGGCTCCTACAATGAGCAGTTCTTC. Protein product: CATSTREGSYNEQFF.

The V and J genes are TRBV6-1 and TRBJ1-5; D not resolved. Germline V gene lookup returns CDR1 MNHNS and CDR2 SASEGT. CDR3 length: 15 amino acids. With 2 bases removed from V and 7 bases from J, the gap between germline ends came to 15 bases. CDR3 bases: TGTGCCAGCAGTGAATTGAGAGGGTCGGTACAGCCCCAGCATTTT. This encodes CASSELRGSVQPQHF.

The chain has TRBV6-1 and TRBJ2-1, with TRBD2 matching over 11 bases. CDR3 size: 15 residues. The germline gives CDR1 MNHNS, CDR2 SASEGT. V lost 3 bases to trimming and J lost 8 bases; unmatched junction nucleotides: 6. As DNA, the CDR3 is TGTGCCAGCAGTGATACTAGCGGGGGAGTCGATGAGCAGTTCTTC. Its translation: CASSDTSGGVDEQFF.

This sequence joins TRBV4-3 and TRBJ2-7; possibly TRBD1 or TRBD2 for D (5 bases each). The V and J ends lost 2 bases and 2 bases respectively, with 10 bases between them. This CDR3 spans 14 amino acids. Germline CDR1 reads LGHNA; CDR2 reads YSLEER. The CDR3: CASSQRDGPYEQYF. The CDR3, as DNA: TGCGCCAGCAGCCAACGGGACGGACCCTACGAGCAGTACTTC.

This clonotype came up many times. The genes are TRBV5-1 and TRBJ2-3; D is ambiguous. V gave up 2 bases and J gave up 6 bases, with 7 bases separating them. The CDR3 loop spans 12 amino acids. Germline CDR1 is SGHRS and CDR2 is YFSETQ. Written as DNA, the CDR3 is TGCGCCAGCAGCTTCCCTGGGGATACGCAGTATTTT. Encoded protein: CASSFPGDTQYF.

This clonotype was picked up many times. V usage is TRBV7-9 and J usage is TRBJ2-5, with 9 bases lining up with TRBD1. The CDR3 spans 14 residues. Germline-derived CDR1 and CDR2 are SEHNR and FQNEAQ (reference sequence). V lost 3 bases to trimming and J lost 4 bases; unmatched junction nucleotides: 3. DNA of the CDR3: TGTGCCAGCAGCTTGGGACAGGGCCTAGAGACCCAGTACTTC. As protein: CASSLGQGLETQYF.

The chain has TRBV7-9 and TRBJ1-1; D is unresolved. CDR1 and CDR2 from the germline V gene are SEHNR and FQNEAQ (reference sequence). This CDR3 is built from 12 residues. Trimming took 3 bases from V and 5 from J, leaving 7 bases between them. Here the CDR3 reads CASSFIGTEAFF. The CDR3 nucleotides read TGTGCCAGCAGCTTTATCGGGACTGAAGCTTTCTTT.

The count of this clonotype is one. The CDR3 bases are TGTGCCAGCAGCTTAGATGGCCTAGCGGGGGCCGCATTAGATACGCAGTATTTT. Translating it yields CASSLDGLAGAALDTQYF. This chain joins TRBV11-2 and TRBJ2-3; 10 bases match TRBD2. The CDR3 is made up of 18 amino acids. Germline CDR1 reads SGHAT; CDR2 reads FQNNGV. Unmatched junction bases numbered 11, after V lost 0 bases and J lost 5 bases.

The rearrangement uses TRBV24-1 and TRBJ2-2; the D is unclear. Germline CDR1 reads KGHDR; CDR2 reads SFDVKD. This CDR3 is built from 16 residues. V lost 3 bases and J lost 4, with 14 bases in between. The CDR3 reads CATSDTWRSITGELFF. The CDR3, as DNA: TGTGCCACCAGTGATACCTGGCGTAGTATCACCGGGGAGCTGTTTTTT.

The V gene is TRBV7-9, the J gene TRBJ2-1, with TRBD2 matching over 7 bases. CDR3 length equals 18 residues. Per the germline V gene, CDR1 is SEHNR and CDR2 is FQNEAQ (reference sequence). The V and J ends lost 5 bases and 0 bases, in that order; junction bases with no gene match: 13. The CDR3 region is CASSEPPAGRYSYNEQFF. CDR3 DNA: TGTGCCAGCAGCGAGCCGCCAGCGGGGCGATACTCCTACAATGAGCAGTTCTTC.

This clonotype was recorded at least ten times. The rearrangement uses TRBV29-1 and TRBJ2-7; maybe TRBD2 (7 bases). V was cut by 5 bases and J by 0 bases, with 11 bases left in between. CDR1 and CDR2 from the germline V gene are SQVTM and ANQGSEA. The CDR3 covers 13 residues. The CDR3 protein is CSVSGGNSYEQYF. The CDR3 DNA reads as TGCAGCGTTTCGGGGGGCAACTCCTACGAGCAGTACTTC.

The V gene is TRBV7-2, the J gene TRBJ2-3; 7 bases are a match to TRBD2. Trimming cost V 1 base and J 0 bases; bases outside gene matches: 1. CDR1 is SGHTA and CDR2 is FQGNSA in the germline V gene. The CDR3 has 15 amino acids. CDR3 region: CASSLGSGSTDTQYF. The CDR3 DNA reads TGTGCCAGCAGCTTAGGTAGCGGGAGCACAGATACGCAGTATTTT.

The J gene is TRBJ2-5, the V gene TRBV9; 7 nucleotides line up with TRBD1. The CDR3 has 15 residues. Germline V gene lookup returns CDR1 SGDLS and CDR2 YYNGEE. The trim removed 0 bases at V and 2 bases at J, leaving 4 bases unmatched. CDR3 DNA: TGTGCCAGCAGCGTAGATGGACAGGAGCAAGAGACCCAGTACTTC. The encoded protein is CASSVDGQEQETQYF.

J is TRBJ1-1 and V is TRBV27; the D gene is possibly TRBD1 (5 bases). Trimming left V 6 bases short and J 0 bases short, with 14 bases between. This CDR3 has 15 residues. Germline assignment: CDR1 MNHEY and CDR2 SMNVEV (reference sequence). CDR3 amino acids: CASRLRGALNTEAFF. DNA for the CDR3: TGTGCCAGCAGGCTTCGCGGGGCTCTGAACACTGAAGCTTTCTTT.

The chain employs TRBV28 and TRBJ2-7; 9 bases are a match to TRBD1. V trimming: 6 bases; J trimming: 4 bases; junction bases outside the gene matches: 10. The CDR3 sequence is 15 residues long. The germline V gene encodes CDR1 MDHEN and CDR2 SYDVKM. The CDR3 bases are TGTGCCAGCAGAACATGGACAGGGGAAGAATACGAGCAGTACTTC. As protein: CASRTWTGEEYEQYF.

The table lists this clonotype with a few counts. V is TRBV7-9 and J is TRBJ1-2; D not certain. V dropped 0 bases and J dropped 4 bases, with 12 bases sitting between them. CDR3 length equals 15 residues. Looked up from germline, CDR1 is SEHNR and CDR2 is FQNEAQ (reference sequence). This chain's CDR3 is CASSLAGSTPYGYTF. CDR3 nucleotide sequence: TGTGCCAGCAGCTTAGCTGGGTCTACCCCCTATGGCTACACCTTC.

The CDR3 DNA follows: TGTGCCAGCAGCTTACAGGGGGTTGGGACCCAGTACTTC. Translated, it gives CASSLQGVGTQYF. The chain carries TRBV7-6 and TRBJ2-5; TRBD1 aligns across 7 bases. The ends lost 2 bases at V and 7 bases at J; junction bases unmatched: 4. The germline gives CDR1 SGHVS, CDR2 FNYEAQ. The CDR3 sequence is 13 residues long.

This clonotype was recorded once. The rearrangement links TRBV15 to TRBJ1-1, with D possibly TRBD1 on 6 matching bases. The CDR3 consists of 13 residues. V was pared by 5 bases and J by 6 bases, with 13 bases between. CDR1 is LNHNV and CDR2 is YYDKDF in the germline V gene (reference sequence). The CDR3 loop is CATSGRGSSEAFF. The CDR3, as DNA: TGTGCCACCAGCGGCAGGGGATCCTCTGAAGCTTTCTTT.

V usage is TRBV4-3 and J usage is TRBJ2-3; D is perhaps TRBD1 (6 bases). CDR1 is LGHNA and CDR2 is YSLEER in the germline V gene. The CDR3 runs 14 residues. Trimming left V 4 bases short and J 4 bases short, with 12 bases between. For the CDR3, the DNA is TGCGCCAGCAGCCTAGGACAGATTTCAGATACGCAGTATTTT. This codes for CASSLGQISDTQYF.

The V and J genes are TRBV27 and TRBJ2-1, with 8 bases matching TRBD1. Germline CDR1 is MNHEY and CDR2 is SMNVEV (reference sequence). The V and J ends lost 3 bases and 6 bases, in that order; junction bases with no gene match: 10. The CDR3 runs to 16 residues. The CDR3 sequence is CASSLTAGGAPNEQFF. The CDR3 DNA sequence: TGTGCCAGCAGTTTGACTGCAGGGGGCGCCCCCAATGAGCAGTTCTTC.

This clonotype was seen more than once but under ten times. This chain uses TRBV7-6 with TRBJ2-7, with TRBD2 as a possible D gene (5 bases). Germline loops: CDR1 SGHVS, CDR2 FNYEAQ. The CDR3 has 16 residues. The ends were cut back, 5 bases at V and 3 bases at J, with 20 bases in the middle. CDR3 loop: CASSDTASLGGYEQYF. CDR3 nucleotide sequence: TGTGCCAGCAGCGACACCGCTAGCTTAGGCGGCTACGAGCAGTACTTC.

This clonotype was seen only a few times. The chain is built from TRBV27 and TRBJ2-5; 8 bases are shared with TRBD1. The germline V gene encodes CDR1 MNHEY and CDR2 SMNVEV (reference sequence). CDR3 length: 14 amino acids. V gave up 3 bases and J gave up 4 bases; unmatched junction bases: 4. The CDR3 DNA is TGTGCCAGCAGTTTGGCAGGGGGCTTAGAGACCCAGTACTTC. Protein: CASSLAGGLETQYF.

This clonotype appeared many times. This chain joins TRBV4-3 and TRBJ2-1; no definite D call. The CDR3 loop spans 13 amino acids. Germline V gene lookup returns CDR1 LGHNA and CDR2 YSLEER. Trimming pared 4 bases from V and 4 bases from J, leaving 8 bases between. The CDR3 spells CASSPKRYNEQFF. The DNA for the CDR3 is TGCGCCAGCAGCCCCAAACGGTACAATGAGCAGTTCTTC.

This clonotype has a handful of counts. The chain combines TRBV6-5 with TRBJ2-7, with 9 bases fitting TRBD1. With 0 bases clipped from V and 3 bases from J, the junction kept 3 bases outside the gene matches. The CDR3 totals 15 residues. CDR1 MNHEY and CDR2 SVGAGI come from the germline V gene. The CDR3 sequence: CASSYSGTGNYEQYF. CDR3 coding DNA: TGTGCCAGCAGTTACTCTGGGACAGGGAACTACGAGCAGTACTTC.